The next 18 T cell receptor beta chains were all read from a single sample in a study of cytomegalovirus exposure and HLA in healthy donors. Researchers ran the PCR with 60 Vbeta and 13 Jbeta primers. Assay used: immunoSEQ multiplex PCR; TCRdb lists only in-frame clones, some missing. Among just over 200,000 clones, 70% were seen once, and the ten largest hold around 2.6%. The sequenced sample consisted of PBMCs. The source is a man aged 35-49 years in good health and CMV-seropositive.

This clone was observed once. The chain carries TRBV20-1 and TRBJ1-1, with 7 bases aligning to TRBD1. V shed 7 bases, J shed 5 bases, and the junction held 4 bases outside the gene matches. CDR1 and CDR2 (germline): DFQATT, SNEGSKA (reference sequence). This CDR3 is 11 amino acids long. CDR3 in DNA: TGCAGTGGAGACAGGGAAACTGAAGCTTTCTTT. Amino acid sequence: CSGDRETEAFF.

The rearrangement joins TRBV20-1 to TRBJ2-5; D unresolved. This CDR3 has 11 amino acids. Per the germline V gene, CDR1 is DFQATT and CDR2 is SNEGSKA (reference sequence). V was pared by 3 bases and J by 4 bases, with 6 bases between. In nucleotides, the CDR3 is TGCAGTGCTAGTTTCTCAGAGACCCAGTACTTC. Translating gives CSASFSETQYF.

J is TRBJ1-3 and V is TRBV5-5; no clear D. Trimming cost V 0 bases and J 4 bases, with 8 bases left between them. The CDR3 is 14 residues long. CDR1 is SGHKS and CDR2 is YYEKEE in the germline V gene (reference sequence). The CDR3 DNA reads TGTGCCAGCAGCTTGGGCGGGTTAGGAAACACCATATATTTT. Encoded protein: CASSLGGLGNTIYF.

This chain connects TRBV11-2 to TRBJ2-7; 8 bases fit TRBD1. CDR1 and CDR2 from the germline V gene are SGHAT and FQNNGV. This CDR3 contains 18 residues. V gave up 0 bases and J gave up 4 bases; unmatched junction bases: 14. The CDR3 coding sequence is TGTGCCAGCAGCTTAGATGGTTCGAGAGGGACAGGTCGTTACGAGCAGTACTTC. Translating gives CASSLDGSRGTGRYEQYF.

The chain joins TRBV27 to TRBJ1-1; a weak D match, TRBD1 (5 bases). The CDR3 sequence is 19 residues long. The V gene lost 5 bases and the J gene lost 5 bases, with 30 bases spanning the gap. Germline CDR1 reads MNHEY; CDR2 reads SMNVEV (reference sequence). CDR3 bases: TGTGCCAGCAGTCCGCAGAAAACCCCCGGGACTTTAGTTAGGACTGAAGCTTTCTTT. It specifies CASSPQKTPGTLVRTEAFF.

The chain couples TRBV7-3 to TRBJ1-5, with D hard to call. The V gene's germline CDR1 is SGHTA and CDR2 FQGTGA. This CDR3 has 11 residues. Trimming took 5 bases from V and 7 from J, leaving 6 bases between them. This chain's CDR3 is CASSHGQPQHF. CDR3 coding DNA: TGTGCCAGCAGCCACGGGCAGCCCCAGCATTTT.

The gene calls are TRBV4-1 and TRBJ2-7, with D perhaps matching TRBD1 (5 bases). This CDR3 has 14 amino acids. CDR1 MGHRA and CDR2 YSYEKL come from the germline V gene. Trimming left V 2 bases short and J 0 bases short, with 8 bases between. The CDR3 coding sequence is TGCGCCAGCAGCCAATCAGGGATCTCCTACGAGCAGTACTTC. As protein: CASSQSGISYEQYF.

DNA of the CDR3: TGTGCCAGCACCCAAGGGCGGGGGGTAGGCACAGATACGCAGTATTTT. This gives the protein CASTQGRGVGTDTQYF. The rearrangement uses TRBV2 and TRBJ2-3, with 8 bases matching TRBD2. The V gene's germline CDR1 is SNHLY and CDR2 FYNNEI. After removal of 7 bases from V and 1 base from J, the junction contained 10 bases not matched to a gene. The CDR3 contains 16 residues.

The gene calls are TRBV6-5 and TRBJ2-5; the D gene is possibly TRBD2 (6 bases). The CDR3 spans 15 residues. Per the germline V gene, CDR1 is MNHEY and CDR2 is SVGAGI. Deletions cut 5 bases from V and 1 base from J, with 14 bases between. CDR3 in amino acids: CASSKGLPLQETQYF. The DNA of the CDR3 is TGTGCCAGCAGTAAGGGACTCCCCCTCCAAGAGACCCAGTACTTC.

The V gene is TRBV5-6, the J gene TRBJ2-2; D is ambiguous. Germline values: CDR1 SGHDT, CDR2 YYEEEE. The ends were cut back, 1 base at V and 7 bases at J, with 8 bases in the middle. The CDR3 totals 13 residues. The DNA of the CDR3 is TGTGCCAGCAGCTTGATAGTTGACGGGGAGCTGTTTTTT. Translating gives CASSLIVDGELFF.

The rearrangement uses TRBV7-8 and TRBJ2-5; weak D call: TRBD1 (6 bases). CDR1 is SGHVS and CDR2 is FQNEAQ in the germline V gene. V lost 3 bases and J lost 1, with 24 bases in between. The CDR3 consists of 19 residues. CDR3 protein: CASSFGRIGQHTTQETQYF. CDR3 bases: TGTGCCAGCAGCTTCGGTCGAATAGGACAGCACACCACCCAAGAGACCCAGTACTTC. Full variable domain (outside the CDR3, taken from reference TRBV7-8 and TRBJ2-5): GAGVSQSPRYKVAKRGQDVALRCDPISGHVSLFWYQQALGQGPEFLTYFQNEAQLDKSGLPSDRFFAERPEGSVSTLKIQRTQQEDSAVYLCASSFGRIGQHTTQETQYFGPGTRLLVL.

The V call is TRBV10-3, the J call TRBJ1-6; D remains unclear. The germline gives CDR1 ENHRY, CDR2 SYGVKD. The CDR3 covers 13 residues. Trimming took 4 bases from V and 7 from J, leaving 8 bases between them. CDR3 in amino acids: CAISGEVNSPLHF. CDR3 nucleotide sequence: TGTGCCATCAGTGGGGAGGTAAATTCACCCCTCCACTTT.

The chain uses TRBV5-4 and TRBJ2-3; D is undetermined. Germline CDR1 reads SGHNT; CDR2 reads YYREEE (reference sequence). The CDR3 runs to 14 residues. The V and J ends lost 5 bases and 0 bases respectively, with 10 bases between them. Written as DNA, the CDR3 is TGTGCCAGCAGTCCTCCTTCTAGCACAGATACGCAGTATTTT. It yields the protein CASSPPSSTDTQYF.

This clone was observed a handful of times. CDR3 loop: CASSIRLGTGVYGNQPQHF. CDR3 sequence (DNA): TGTGCCAGTAGTATACGTCTTGGGACAGGGGTTTATGGCAATCAGCCCCAGCATTTT. This chain links TRBV19 with TRBJ1-5; 10 bases match TRBD1. The trim removed 2 bases at V and 2 bases at J, leaving 12 bases unmatched. Germline lookup yields CDR1 LNHDA and CDR2 SQIVND (reference sequence). CDR3 length equals 19 residues.

The rearrangement uses TRBV7-9 and TRBJ1-4, with TRBD1 as a possible D gene (5 bases). The CDR3 has 16 residues. V was pared by 4 bases and J by 4 bases, with 16 bases between. CDR1 is SEHNR, CDR2 FQNEAQ, per germline (reference sequence). Here the CDR3 DNA reads TGTGCCAGCAGCTCCTCGATCCGCAGGGATAATGAAAAACTGTTTTTT. It encodes CASSSSIRRDNEKLFF.

The chain combines TRBV29-1 with TRBJ2-7; no definite D call. Deletions cut 7 bases from V and 3 bases from J, with 10 bases between. Germline-derived CDR1 and CDR2 are SQVTM and ANQGSEA. The CDR3 consists of 11 residues. The CDR3 loop is CSAGWYYEQYF. In DNA, the CDR3 is TGCAGCGCCGGGTGGTACTACGAGCAGTACTTC.

The rearrangement uses TRBV2 and TRBJ1-5; TRBD1 matches 7 bases. CDR3 length: 13 residues. CDR1 SNHLY and CDR2 FYNNEI come from the germline V gene. Unmatched junction bases numbered 9, after V lost 7 bases and J lost 9 bases. The CDR3 spells CASKLGGGWPQHF. The CDR3 nucleotides read TGTGCCAGCAAGTTAGGGGGCGGGTGGCCCCAGCATTTT.

The chain joins TRBV30 to TRBJ1-2; 10 bases fit TRBD1. The CDR3 extends over 13 amino acids. Germline assignment: CDR1 GTSNPN and CDR2 SVGIG (reference sequence). Unmatched junction bases numbered 1, after V lost 3 bases and J lost 3 bases. The CDR3 reads CAWRDRGDYGYTF. The CDR3 DNA reads TGTGCCTGGAGGGACAGGGGGGACTATGGCTACACCTTC.